This T cell receptor beta chain was sequenced for a study of blood T cells in healthy people across ages. A J-beta primer mix and a sample-barcoded 5' primer were used in a second PCR of about 6 to 12 cycles. Via MiXCR, TCRdb re-called the 5' RACE reads, giving one row per CDR3 protein. The repertoire holds about 1,500,000 distinct CDR3 sequences, with 28% as singletons. V lost 3 bases, J lost 4 bases, and 12 bases stayed unmatched. Germline assignment: CDR1 SEHNR and CDR2 FQNEAQ (reference sequence). This CDR3 has 18 residues. The sequencing input was blood. This clonotype was obtained from a woman aged 25 to 45 in good health. This chain links TRBV7-9 with TRBJ2-2; 9 bases agree with TRBD2. CDR3 in amino acids: CASSFPRGVAGVTGELFF. CDR3 DNA: TGTGCCAGCAGCTTCCCCCGGGGAGTAGCGGGAGTCACCGGGGAGCTGTTTTTT.